The 12 T cell receptor beta chains below all came from one sample that was sequenced in a study of shared clonotypes between healthy human individuals. Measured with immunoSEQ multiplex PCR; TCRdb has only the in-frame clones, and not every one. This table has roughly 660,000 clones, around 91% appearing once. The sample taken for sequencing was memory CD8+ T cells from PBMCs. Described subset: CD45RO+ cells pooled with CCR7-negative TemRA cells. These receptors came from a man between 18 and 35 years old in good health. Some clones in this sample may be carry-over from other donors' samples.

The genes are TRBV7-8 and TRBJ2-7; the D is unclear. The CDR3 sequence is 14 residues long. With 5 bases removed from V and 0 bases from J, the gap between germline ends came to 11 bases. The germline V gene has CDR1 SGHVS and CDR2 FQNEAQ. The CDR3 sequence is CASSNPEDSYEQYF. CDR3 coding DNA: TGTGCCAGCAGCAACCCTGAGGACTCCTACGAGCAGTACTTC.

The V gene is TRBV2, the J gene TRBJ1-1, with D unclear. With 7 bases removed from V and 4 bases from J, the gap between germline ends came to 16 bases. Germline V gene lookup returns CDR1 SNHLY and CDR2 FYNNEI. CDR3 size: 14 residues. The CDR3 DNA sequence: TGTGCCAGCAATTTAGGGCTCCACTTCACTGAAGCTTTCTTT. Amino acids: CASNLGLHFTEAFF.

The chain joins TRBV27 to TRBJ2-7, with 8 bases identical to TRBD2. This CDR3 comprises 16 residues. Germline CDR1 is MNHEY and CDR2 is SMNVEV (reference sequence). After removal of 1 base from V and 5 bases from J, the junction contained 10 bases not matched to a gene. The CDR3 nucleotides read TGTGCCAGCAGTTTATACGGTAGCGGGACTTCCCACGAGCAGTACTTC. This translates into CASSLYGSGTSHEQYF.

The chain recombines TRBV4-3 with TRBJ2-1, with 11 bases fitting TRBD2. Germline V lookup: CDR1 LGHNA, CDR2 YSLEER. Unmatched junction bases numbered 8, after V lost 6 bases and J lost 4 bases. This CDR3 region has 16 residues. CDR3 in DNA: TGCGCCAGCAGTACCGGGACTAGCGGAGTGTACAATGAGCAGTTCTTC. Its translation: CASSTGTSGVYNEQFF.

V usage is TRBV28 and J usage is TRBJ1-3, with no clear D. The CDR3 extends over 13 amino acids. Deletions cut 6 bases from V and 4 bases from J, with 10 bases between. CDR1 and CDR2 (germline): MDHEN, SYDVKM. The CDR3 nucleotides read TGTGCCAGCAGGATTCCTCGCGGAAACACCATATATTTT. Translation: CASRIPRGNTIYF.

This chain uses TRBV9 with TRBJ1-2; the D is unclear. The germline V gene encodes CDR1 SGDLS and CDR2 YYNGEE. Trimming cost V 3 bases and J 0 bases, with 15 bases left between them. The CDR3 loop spans 16 amino acids. The CDR3 DNA reads as TGTGCCAGCAGCGGCGCCCGGCCAGGCCCTAACTATGGCTACACCTTC. It is translated as CASSGARPGPNYGYTF. Based on the CDR3 plus reference TRBV9 and TRBJ1-2, the full variable domain is DSGVTQTPKHLITATGQRVTLRCSPRSGDLSVYWYQQSLDQGLQFLIQYYNGEERAKGNILERFSAQQFPDLHSELNLSSLELGDSALYFCASSGARPGPNYGYTFGSGTRLTVV.

V is TRBV6-1 and J is TRBJ2-3; 8 bases align to TRBD1. CDR1 and CDR2 from the germline V gene are MNHNS and SASEGT. Trimming took 3 bases from V and 1 from J; bases not matched to a gene: 6. CDR3 length equals 16 residues. The CDR3 protein is CASSDDPGQGTDTQYF. The CDR3, as DNA: TGTGCCAGCAGTGACGACCCGGGACAGGGCACAGATACGCAGTATTTT.

A single count supports this clone. V is TRBV13 and J is TRBJ2-7; D possibly corresponds to TRBD1 (5 bases). The CDR3 runs to 13 residues. V dropped 4 bases and J dropped 2 bases, with 9 bases sitting between them. CDR1 PRHDT and CDR2 FYEKMQ come from the germline V gene (reference sequence). The DNA for the CDR3 is TGTGCCAGCAGCTCAGGGAAGCCCTACGAGCAGTACTTC. It encodes CASSSGKPYEQYF.

CDR3: CASSYASGIVHEQFF. The DNA of the CDR3 is TGTGCCAGCAGTTACGCTAGCGGGATCGTCCATGAGCAGTTCTTC. The rearrangement links TRBV6-5 to TRBJ2-1, with 9 bases that match TRBD2. Per germline, CDR1 MNHEY and CDR2 SVGAGI. V was clipped by 2 bases and J by 8 bases; unmatched bases: 7. This CDR3 has 15 amino acids.

This clone was detected only once. V gene TRBV9 combines with J gene TRBJ2-1; D is unresolved. The CDR3 spans 16 residues. V was trimmed by 6 bases and J by 2 bases, leaving 18 bases between them. Germline CDR1 reads SGDLS; CDR2 reads YYNGEE. The CDR3 region has the DNA TGTGCCAGCACCGACTCGGACGTGTACACCTACAATGAGCAGTTCTTC. It translates to CASTDSDVYTYNEQFF. The variable domain in full, completed from reference TRBV9 and TRBJ2-1, reads DSGVTQTPKHLITATGQRVTLRCSPRSGDLSVYWYQQSLDQGLQFLIQYYNGEERAKGNILERFSAQQFPDLHSELNLSSLELGDSALYFCASTDSDVYTYNEQFFGPGTRLTVL.

This chain connects TRBV7-6 to TRBJ2-1; either TRBD1 or TRBD2 may supply D (5 bases each). The CDR3 sequence is 13 residues long. Germline values: CDR1 SGHVS, CDR2 FNYEAQ. V dropped 2 bases and J dropped 9 bases, with 11 bases sitting between them. CDR3 in DNA: TGTGCCAGCAGCTTATGGGGGTTTGGTGAGCAGTTCTTC. It yields the protein CASSLWGFGEQFF.

The chain carries TRBV5-4 and TRBJ2-7; D tentatively reads TRBD1 or TRBD2 (5 bases each). V was trimmed by 0 bases and J by 6 bases, leaving 13 bases between them. CDR1 and CDR2 (germline): SGHNT, YYREEE (reference sequence). The CDR3 is 14 amino acids. In DNA, the CDR3 is TGTGCCAGCAGCTTGGGGGGGATCGGCCTCGAGCAGTACTTC. Residues: CASSLGGIGLEQYF.